The rows below give T cell receptor beta chains drawn from one sample of a study of T cells in localized non-small cell lung cancer. Assay: immunoSEQ multiplex PCR; the TCRdb copy retains only in-frame clones and omits some. The data contain about 23,000 clones, 85% to 90% of them singletons. The sequencing used peripheral blood, collected before any cancer treatment. The receptors stem from a male donor older than 55 with stage I lung adenocarcinoma. The CDR3 runs from the conserved cysteine through the conserved F or W. A D gene is named only where the DNA matches it firmly. Clone size is not always given. Where it is, it says once, few, many or a class for expanded clones.

j_gene,abundance,d_gene,v_gene,CDR3nt,CDR3aa
TRBJ2-3,once,TRBD2,TRBV6-6,TGTGCCAGCAGTTACCTAGCGGGAGGGTCGTATACGCAGTATTTT,CASSYLAGGSYTQYF
TRBJ1-6,.,.,TRBV5-1,TGCGCCAGCGTGGGGGCTAATTCACCCCTCCACTTT,CASVGANSPLHF
TRBJ1-2,.,.,TRBV6-4,TGTGCCAGCAGCCCCTCCCAGGGGAGCGCCCTAGGCTACACCTTC,CASSPSQGSALGYTF
TRBJ2-5,.,.,TRBV11-3,TGTGCCAGCAGCTCGACCAGGTCAGCGACCCAGTACTTC,CASSSTRSATQYF
TRBJ2-1,.,.,TRBV4-3,TGCGCCAGCAGCCAAGGCAGGGGCAATGAGCAGTTCTTC,CASSQGRGNEQFF
TRBJ2-3,.,TRBD1,TRBV5-6,TGTGCCAGCAGCCCCGACAGGGCCACAGATACGCAGTATTTT,CASSPDRATDTQYF
TRBJ1-1,.,.,TRBV30,TGTGCCTGGACCCGACAGATCCAGAACACTGAAGCTTTCTTT,CAWTRQIQNTEAFF
TRBJ2-2,.,.,TRBV6-5,TGTGCCAGCAGTGTAGGAGCCGGGGAGCTGTTTTTT,CASSVGAGELFF
TRBJ1-2,few,.,TRBV20-1,TGCAGTGCTAGTCGTTATGGCTACACCTTC,CSASRYGYTF
TRBJ1-2,hyperexpanded,TRBD1,TRBV10-3,TGTGCCATCAGTGACCCCGACAGGGGGTCGTATGGCTACACCTTC,CAISDPDRGSYGYTF
TRBJ2-1,.,.,TRBV2,TGTGCCAGCAGTGGATTCTTGGGGAATGAGCAGTTCTTC,CASSGFLGNEQFF
TRBJ1-3,.,.,TRBV19,TGTGCCAGTAGTATAGGGGCAGGTCCTGGAAACACCATATATTTT,CASSIGAGPGNTIYF
TRBJ1-5,.,.,TRBV28,TGTGCCAGCAGTCCTGCCTCAGGGGCAGGCAATCAGCCCCAGCATTTT,CASSPASGAGNQPQHF
TRBJ2-2,.,TRBD1,TRBV4-2,TGTGCCAGCAGCCAGAACAGGGGTGGCGGGGAGCTGTTTTTT,CASSQNRGGGELFF
TRBJ2-1,.,TRBD2,TRBV7-9,TGTGCCAGCAGCCCCCGACTAGCGGGGCTCAATGAGCAGTTCTTC,CASSPRLAGLNEQFF
TRBJ2-6,once,.,TRBV28,TGTGCCAGCACCCCCATAGTGGGGACTGTCGGGGCCAACGTCCTGACTTTC,CASTPIVGTVGANVLTF
TRBJ2-5,.,.,TRBV29-1,TGCAGCGTTGAAGTATACCTAGCGTCAGAGACCCAGTACTTC,CSVEVYLASETQYF
TRBJ1-2,.,.,TRBV2,TGTGCCAGCAGTTTATCCCGATACAACTATGGCTACACCTTC,CASSLSRYNYGYTF
TRBJ2-7,.,.,TRBV20-1,TGCAGTGCTAGGACCTCCTACGAGCAGTACTTC,CSARTSYEQYF
TRBJ2-7,.,TRBD2,TRBV19,TGTGCCAGACGGGCTAGCGGGGGAATTGAGGTCCTTTACGAGCAGTACTTC,CARRASGGIEVLYEQYF
TRBJ1-1,.,.,TRBV5-1,TGCGCCAGCAGCTTGACAGGGCACAACACTGAAGCTTTCTTT,CASSLTGHNTEAFF
TRBJ1-1,.,.,TRBV5-1,TGCGCCAGCAGCTTTGATCCAAAAGGGAACACTGAAGCTTTCTTT,CASSFDPKGNTEAFF
TRBJ2-3,.,.,TRBV14,TGTGCCAGCAGCCCCGGGAGGGGGCAAGGTATAACGCAGTATTTT,CASSPGRGQGITQYF
TRBJ2-2,.,TRBD2,TRBV5-1,TGCGCCAGCAGCCCTACCCTAGCGGGGGGGCCCGACACCGGGGAGCTGTTTTTT,CASSPTLAGGPDTGELFF
TRBJ1-5,.,.,TRBV28,TGTGCCAGCAGTTTGAGTCTCTCCAAGGGTCAGCCCCAGCATTTT,CASSLSLSKGQPQHF
TRBJ1-1,.,.,TRBV4-3,TGCGCCAGCAGCCAAAGTAGGAGGAACACTGAAGCTTTCTTT,CASSQSRRNTEAFF
TRBJ2-7,.,TRBD2,TRBV29-1,TGCAGCGTTCAGGGGACTAGCCCTTTATACGAGCAGTACTTC,CSVQGTSPLYEQYF
TRBJ2-6,.,.,TRBV4-3,TGCGCCAGCAGCTTCACACCAGGACGTCAAAGTCGGGCCAACGTCCTGACTTTC,CASSFTPGRQSRANVLTF
TRBJ1-2,.,.,TRBV7-2,TGTGCCAGCAGCTTAGGTGGGGACCTCTATGGCTACACCTTC,CASSLGGDLYGYTF
TRBJ1-1,.,.,TRBV6-5,TGTGCCAGCAGTTACAGCCCAGTGAAGGTGAACACTGAAGCTTTCTTT,CASSYSPVKVNTEAFF
TRBJ1-1,once,.,TRBV19,TGTGCCAGTATTCGGACGGGTAACACTGAAGCTTTCTTT,CASIRTGNTEAFF
TRBJ1-4,.,.,TRBV6-1,TGTGCCAGCAGTGAAGCCCGCAGGGGCGGCGAAAAACTGTTTTTT,CASSEARRGGEKLFF
TRBJ2-3,.,TRBD1,TRBV11-3,TGTGCCAGCCACGGGCGGCAGGGGGGCACAGATACGCAGTATTTT,CASHGRQGGTDTQYF
TRBJ2-3,.,.,TRBV5-1,TGCGCCAGCAGCTTGCAGTACGGGCGTTTCACAGATACGCAGTATTTT,CASSLQYGRFTDTQYF
TRBJ1-1,.,.,TRBV19,TGTGCCAGTATGGGGGACAAGAACACTGAAGCTTTCTTT,CASMGDKNTEAFF
TRBJ1-5,.,.,TRBV4-1,TGCGCCAGCAGCCAAGATACTCCGGGAATCGGGCAGCCCCAGCATTTT,CASSQDTPGIGQPQHF
TRBJ2-5,.,TRBD1,TRBV7-8,TGTGCCAGCAGCCTCCGGACAGGGTCCGAGACCCAGTACTTC,CASSLRTGSETQYF